This passage covers 32 T cell receptor beta chains from one sample sequenced in a study of blood T cell repertoires in COVID-19. Repertoires were generated with immunoSEQ multiplex PCR, while TCRdb's copy carries only in-frame clones and drops some. The sample records about 110,000 clones, 84% being singletons. Sequencing was carried out using peripheral blood. The receptors stem from a woman aged 50 to 60 with acute or convalescent COVID-19.

This rearrangement joins TRBV15 to TRBJ1-4; a possible D gene is TRBD1 (6 bases). CDR1 is LNHNV and CDR2 is YYDKDF in the germline V gene (reference sequence). This CDR3 contains 17 residues. V was shortened by 3 bases and J by 2 bases, with 16 bases between the two germline ends. CDR3 nucleotides: TGTGCCACCAGCAGTGGGGGCCCAGGGGTGACTAATGAAAAACTGTTTTTT. Translated: CATSSGGPGVTNEKLFF.

V gene TRBV19 combines with J gene TRBJ2-7; D is unresolved. The CDR3 is 11 residues long. The V end was cut by 5 bases, the J end by 1 base, with 3 bases between. Germline CDR1 and CDR2: LNHDA and SQIVND (reference sequence). Here the CDR3 reads CASSLSYEQYF. In nucleotides, the CDR3 is TGTGCCAGTAGTCTGTCCTACGAGCAGTACTTC.

The CDR3: CASSYKGGALATNEKLFF. DNA of the CDR3: TGTGCCAGTAGCTACAAGGGGGGGGCCCTTGCAACTAATGAAAAACTGTTTTTT. The chain carries TRBV19 and TRBJ1-4, with D possibly matching TRBD1 (6 bases). Trimming removed 6 bases at V and 0 bases at J, with 20 bases between. The CDR3 is made up of 18 amino acids. Germline V gives CDR1 LNHDA, CDR2 SQIVND (reference sequence).

Comment on this clone: The junction departs from the called germline gene at one end, perhaps through a read error. The genes are TRBV2 and TRBJ2-4, with 10 bases identical to TRBD1. Germline-derived CDR1 and CDR2 are SNHLY and FYNNEI. There are 12 residues in the CDR3. The CDR3 DNA reads as TGTGCCAGCAGTGTGGACAGGGGGGTTCCCCACTTC. It translates to CASSVDRGVPHF.

This rearrangement joins TRBV3-1 (or the pseudogene TRBV3-2) to TRBJ2-1; TRBD2 is a possible D gene (5 bases). Between the trimmed V and J ends, which lost 0 bases and 0 bases, there was a span of 6 bases. Germline lookup yields CDR1 LGHDT and CDR2 YNNKEL (reference sequence). This CDR3 contains 15 residues. CDR3 residues: CASSQDGSSYNEQFF. As DNA, the CDR3 is TGTGCCAGCAGCCAAGATGGGAGCTCCTACAATGAGCAGTTCTTC.

This clone is a singleton in its sample. The gene calls are TRBV7-8 and TRBJ2-3; TRBD2 matches at 7 bases. CDR3 length equals 17 residues. Germline V gene sequence: CDR1 SGHVS, CDR2 FQNEAQ. The trim removed 0 bases at V and 0 bases at J, leaving 6 bases unmatched. CDR3 sequence reads: CASSLAGIAGSTDTQYF. The CDR3 DNA sequence: TGTGCCAGCAGCTTAGCGGGGATAGCGGGTAGCACAGATACGCAGTATTTT.

This clone was detected once. V usage is TRBV18 and J usage is TRBJ1-4; D may be TRBD1 (6 bases). Germline CDR1 reads KGHSH; CDR2 reads LQKENI. The germline V and J ends were trimmed by 5 bases and 8 bases, with 9 bases remaining between them. This CDR3 region has 12 residues. CDR3 DNA sequence: TGTGCCAGCTCATCTAGGGGGGAAAAACTGTTTTTT. It encodes CASSSRGEKLFF.

CDR3: CASSPPRDRGGYTF. Here the CDR3 DNA reads TGTGCCAGCTCACCACCTAGGGACAGGGGCGGCTACACCTTC. This chain uses TRBV18 with TRBJ1-2; 10 bases agree with TRBD1. The germline CDR1 and CDR2 sequences are KGHSH and LQKENI. CDR3 size: 14 residues. V lost 0 bases, J lost 8 bases, and 3 bases stayed unmatched. The full variable domain, rest sourced from reference TRBV18 and TRBJ1-2, is NAGVMQNPRHLVRRRGQEARLRCSPMKGHSHVYWYRQLPEEGLKFMVYLQKENIIDESGMPKERFSAEFPKEGPSILRIQQVVRGDSAAYFCASSPPRDRGGYTFGSGTRLTVV.

The genes are TRBV5-4 and TRBJ1-4, with D unresolved. Germline CDR1 SGHNT, CDR2 YYREEE (reference sequence). There are 15 residues in the CDR3. Trimming left V 0 bases short and J 8 bases short, with 14 bases between. As DNA, the CDR3 is TGTGCCAGCAGCTTGGATAGCCAAGTAAAGGAAAAACTGTTTTTT. Residues: CASSLDSQVKEKLFF.

The CDR3 loop is CASSLEGARANVLTF. Written as DNA, the CDR3 is TGTGCCAGCAGCTTGGAGGGGGCCAGGGCCAACGTCCTGACTTTC. The V and J genes are TRBV5-4 and TRBJ2-6, with 7 bases matching TRBD1. The CDR3 loop spans 15 amino acids. From germline, CDR1 is SGHNT and CDR2 YYREEE (reference sequence). J lost 5 bases, V lost 0 bases, and 2 bases had no gene match.

The chain recombines TRBV9 with TRBJ1-1; TRBD1 aligns across 7 bases. CDR1 is SGDLS and CDR2 is YYNGEE in the germline V gene. The CDR3 is 14 amino acids. V gave up 4 bases and J gave up 1 base; unmatched junction bases: 4. The CDR3 DNA sequence: TGTGCCAGCAGCCTACAGGGGACGAACACTGAAGCTTTCTTT. Translating gives CASSLQGTNTEAFF.

This chain joins TRBV19 and TRBJ1-5, with D possibly TRBD1 on 5 matching bases. This CDR3 spans 18 amino acids. The germline V gene encodes CDR1 LNHDA and CDR2 SQIVND (reference sequence). Deletions cut 5 bases from V and 0 bases from J, with 20 bases between. CDR3 in amino acids: CASSSPRDSLYSNQPQHF. CDR3 DNA sequence: TGTGCCAGTAGTTCCCCCCGGGACTCACTTTATAGCAATCAGCCCCAGCATTTT.

The chain employs TRBV10-1 and TRBJ2-7; 9 bases are a match to TRBD1. After removal of 6 bases from V and 2 bases from J, the junction contained 5 bases not matched to a gene. The length of the CDR3 is 14 residues. The germline CDR1 and CDR2 sequences are WNHNN and SYGVQD (reference sequence). The CDR3 region has the DNA TGCGCCAGCAGCGATAGGACAGGGGCCTACGAGCAGTACTTC. The encoded protein is CASSDRTGAYEQYF.

The chain links TRBV10-3 to TRBJ2-1, with 9 nucleotides matching TRBD2. Germline V CDR1 and CDR2: ENHRY, SYGVKD. Losses at the gene ends were 5 bases for V and 4 bases for J; bases not matched to a gene: 12. The CDR3 extends over 17 amino acids. In DNA, the CDR3 is TGTGCCATCAGTCTCCATCCCGAGCGGGGGGAATACAATGAGCAGTTCTTC. Protein product: CAISLHPERGEYNEQFF.

The CDR3 nucleotides read TGTGCCAGCAGCTTATCACTAGCGGGGCCAGCAGATACGCAGTATTTT. Protein: CASSLSLAGPADTQYF. The rearrangement joins TRBV11-3 to TRBJ2-3; 10 nucleotides align to TRBD2. Germline values: CDR1 SGHNT, CDR2 YENEEA. The ends lost 2 bases at V and 4 bases at J; junction bases unmatched: 6. The CDR3 covers 16 residues.

This clone was recorded only once. This chain uses TRBV11-1 with TRBJ1-1, with TRBD1 as a possible D gene (6 bases). This CDR3 has 14 amino acids. Germline CDR1 and CDR2: SGHAT and FQDESV (reference sequence). The germline V and J ends were trimmed by 3 bases and 6 bases, with 14 bases remaining between them. The DNA of the CDR3 is TGTGCCAGCAGCTTGGTTGTACAGGGTCCTGAAGCTTTCTTT. Amino acids: CASSLVVQGPEAFF.

Here the CDR3 reads CASSLIWAQGSYNSPLHF. Written as DNA, the CDR3 is TGTGCCAGCAGCTTAATCTGGGCCCAGGGCTCCTATAATTCACCCCTCCACTTT. The genes are TRBV7-8 and TRBJ1-6, with D possibly TRBD1 on 5 matching bases. V was cut by 2 bases and J by 0 bases, with 14 bases left in between. Looked up from germline, CDR1 is SGHVS and CDR2 is FQNEAQ. The CDR3 length is 18 residues.

This clone has a handful of counts. The chain carries TRBV19 and TRBJ2-7; possible D gene TRBD2, 6 bases. Germline V gene data show CDR1 as LNHDA and CDR2 as SQIVND (reference sequence). V was pared by 5 bases and J by 8 bases, with 13 bases between. This CDR3 spans 12 amino acids. DNA for the CDR3: TGTGCCAGTAGTCCGGGCGGGGCAAAGCAGTACTTC. This translates into CASSPGGAKQYF.

The rearrangement links TRBV19 to TRBJ2-7, with 8 bases lining up with TRBD1. The CDR3 runs 14 residues. Germline trimming cut 2 bases from V and 2 bases from J; bases unmatched to any gene: 2. Germline V gene lookup returns CDR1 LNHDA and CDR2 SQIVND (reference sequence). For the CDR3, the DNA is TGTGCCAGTAGTATAAGGACAGGGCCCTACGAGCAGTACTTC. This sequence encodes CASSIRTGPYEQYF.

The J gene is TRBJ1-1, the V gene TRBV3-1 (or the pseudogene TRBV3-2); TRBD1 is a possible D gene (6 bases). The V end was cut by 5 bases, the J end by 10 bases, with 14 bases between. Per germline, CDR1 LGHDT and CDR2 YNNKEL (reference sequence). The CDR3 consists of 12 residues. This chain's CDR3 is CASSADYRAAFF. CDR3 DNA sequence: TGTGCCAGCAGCGCAGACTACAGGGCAGCTTTCTTT.

The chain employs TRBV18 and TRBJ2-3; TRBD2 matches at 8 bases. The CDR3 spans 16 residues. Germline V gene data show CDR1 as KGHSH and CDR2 as LQKENI. V was pared by 2 bases and J by 3 bases, with 7 bases of the junction left unmatched. The DNA for the CDR3 is TGTGCCAGCTCACCAAAAGCGGGACTAGTAACAGATACGCAGTATTTT. Translating it yields CASSPKAGLVTDTQYF.

This chain links TRBV30 with TRBJ2-5; no clear D. The V gene's germline CDR1 is GTSNPN and CDR2 SVGIG (reference sequence). This CDR3 comprises 11 residues. Between the trimmed V and J ends, which lost 5 bases and 5 bases, there was a span of 9 bases. CDR3 region: CAWGWRETQYF. CDR3 bases: TGTGCCTGGGGGTGGCGGGAGACCCAGTACTTC.

The V gene is TRBV5-6, the J gene TRBJ1-3; 7 bases are shared with TRBD1. With V trimmed by 4 bases and J by 0 bases, 10 bases remained unmatched. This CDR3 contains 17 residues. CDR1 is SGHDT, CDR2 YYEEEE, per germline. CDR3: CASSPLRGPGSGNTIYF. For the CDR3, the DNA is TGTGCCAGCAGCCCACTGAGGGGGCCTGGCTCTGGAAACACCATATATTTT.

The chain links TRBV7-2 to TRBJ1-2; D ambiguous. CDR1 SGHTA and CDR2 FQGNSA come from the germline V gene. V was cut by 5 bases and J by 4 bases, with 17 bases left in between. The CDR3 loop spans 15 amino acids. CDR3 sequence: CASSLGGPGGYGYTF. CDR3 sequence (DNA): TGTGCCAGCAGCCTAGGAGGGCCAGGCGGCTATGGCTACACCTTC. The variable domain in full, with the rest retrieved from reference TRBV7-2 and TRBJ1-2, is GAGVSQSPSNKVTEKGKDVELRCDPISGHTALYWYRQSLGQGLEFLIYFQGNSAPDKSGLPSDRFSAERTGGSVSTLTIQRTQQEDSAVYLCASSLGGPGGYGYTFGSGTRLTVV.

J is TRBJ1-3 and V is TRBV19; 8 bases are a match to TRBD1. The length of the CDR3 is 16 residues. V dropped 7 bases and J dropped 0; count of bases not matched to a gene: 8. The V gene's germline CDR1 is LNHDA and CDR2 SQIVND (reference sequence). The CDR3: CASKTTGGFSGNTIYF. The CDR3 DNA reads as TGTGCCAGTAAGACAACAGGGGGGTTCTCTGGAAACACCATATATTTT.

The chain links TRBV19 to TRBJ2-2; 7 bases match TRBD1. The germline CDR1 and CDR2 sequences are LNHDA and SQIVND (reference sequence). The J segment lost 3 bases and the V segment lost 7 bases, leaving 11 bases of the junction unmatched. This CDR3 spans 16 amino acids. The CDR3 DNA is TGTGCCAGTACCCCGGTGAGGGGGCAGGACACCGGGGAGCTGTTTTTT. This translates into CASTPVRGQDTGELFF.

The rearrangement joins TRBV7-9 to TRBJ1-1; 9 bases are a match to TRBD1. Trimming removed 5 bases from V and 1 base from J; junction bases left unmatched: 2. The CDR3 has 14 residues. Germline V gene sequence: CDR1 SEHNR, CDR2 FQNEAQ (reference sequence). The CDR3 loop reads CASSPQGANTEAFF. CDR3 coding DNA: TGTGCCAGCAGCCCACAGGGGGCGAACACTGAAGCTTTCTTT.

The V gene is TRBV18, the J gene TRBJ1-5; the match to TRBD1 covers 10 bases. V lost 3 bases to trimming and J lost 4 bases; unmatched junction nucleotides: 6. There are 16 residues in the CDR3. The germline V gene has CDR1 KGHSH and CDR2 LQKENI. The CDR3 nucleotides are TGTGCCAGCTCACCTCGGGGACAGGGGTCGAATCAGCCCCAGCATTTT. It specifies CASSPRGQGSNQPQHF.

This clone has just one count. This rearrangement joins TRBV18 to TRBJ1-2; 8 positions match TRBD1. V gave up 3 bases and J gave up 6 bases; unmatched junction bases: 9. The CDR3 loop spans 15 amino acids. The germline V gene encodes CDR1 KGHSH and CDR2 LQKENI. The CDR3 region is CASSPDLDRADGYTF. The CDR3 DNA reads as TGTGCCAGCTCACCGGACCTGGACAGGGCGGATGGCTACACCTTC.

This clone has a single count. The rearrangement uses TRBV30 and TRBJ1-5; no firm D call. Trimming removed 2 bases from V and 7 bases from J, with 12 bases in between. CDR3 size: 13 residues. In germline, CDR1 is GTSNPN, CDR2 SVGIG (reference sequence). The CDR3: CAWSSGFGQPQHF. CDR3 nucleotide sequence: TGTGCCTGGAGTTCGGGATTTGGGCAGCCCCAGCATTTT.

The V call is TRBV5-6, the J call TRBJ1-4, with 8 nucleotides matching TRBD1. CDR1 SGHDT and CDR2 YYEEEE come from the germline V gene. The CDR3 has 15 amino acids. The V gene end was trimmed by 3 bases and the J gene end by 8 bases; junction bases not matched to a gene: 9. Written as DNA, the CDR3 is TGTGCCAGCAGCTCCATGAATGCAGGGGGCGAAAAACTGTTTTTT. Its protein is CASSSMNAGGEKLFF.

The chain links TRBV28 to TRBJ1-5; the D gene is possibly TRBD1 (5 bases). V was clipped by 6 bases and J by 0 bases, with 12 bases between them. CDR3 length equals 15 residues. Per the germline V gene, CDR1 is MDHEN and CDR2 is SYDVKM. The CDR3 DNA follows: TGTGCCAGCAGGCCGGGTGGGGCTAGCAATCAGCCCCAGCATTTT. Translating it yields CASRPGGASNQPQHF.